The 12 T cell receptor beta chains below were found in one sample sequenced in a study of blood T cell repertoires in COVID-19. The assay was immunoSEQ multiplex PCR, and TCRdb's table has in-frame clones only and misses some. The table has around 320,000 clones, roughly 90% seen once; the top ten hold almost 4%. Sequencing was performed on PBMCs or T cells enriched from blood (not recorded which). The receptors stem from a woman aged 25 to 45 who had been exposed to COVID-19.

This chain links TRBV10-3 with TRBJ1-2, with D perhaps TRBD1 (6 bases). The germline V and J ends were trimmed by 3 bases and 7 bases, with 12 bases remaining between them. The CDR3 extends over 13 amino acids. CDR1 and CDR2 (germline): ENHRY, SYGVKD. The CDR3 spells CAISDAQGRGYTF. The DNA for the CDR3 is TGTGCCATCAGTGACGCACAGGGTCGTGGCTACACCTTC.

This clone was found once. The rearrangement uses TRBV10-3 and TRBJ2-4; 10 bases line up with TRBD1. The CDR3 extends over 17 amino acids. V lost 0 bases, J lost 6 bases, and 8 bases stayed unmatched. Germline V gives CDR1 ENHRY, CDR2 SYGVKD. The CDR3 sequence is CAISESNRDRGVNIQYF. CDR3 DNA: TGTGCCATCAGTGAGTCGAATCGGGACAGGGGAGTAAACATTCAGTACTTC.

The chain combines TRBV2 with TRBJ1-1; D gene ambiguous. Trimming removed 8 bases from V and 0 bases from J, with 10 bases in between. The germline V gene has CDR1 SNHLY and CDR2 FYNNEI. The CDR3 is 13 amino acids. CDR3 protein: CASGHSLNTEAFF. DNA for the CDR3: TGTGCCAGCGGGCACAGCCTGAACACTGAAGCTTTCTTT.

This chain uses TRBV14 with TRBJ1-2; D uncertain. Germline loops: CDR1 SGHDN, CDR2 FVKESK. With 2 bases removed from V and 4 bases from J, the gap between germline ends came to 8 bases. This CDR3 has 13 amino acids. The CDR3 sequence: CASSQHSFYGYTF. Written as DNA, the CDR3 is TGTGCCAGCAGCCAACACTCCTTCTATGGCTACACCTTC.

This sequence joins TRBV13 and TRBJ2-7, with 7 nucleotides matching TRBD1. CDR1 is PRHDT and CDR2 is FYEKMQ in the germline V gene (reference sequence). CDR3 size: 14 residues. Unmatched junction bases numbered 5, after V lost 2 bases and J lost 4 bases. The CDR3 loop is CASSLRGPLYEQYF. The CDR3, as DNA: TGTGCCAGCAGCTTAAGGGGGCCGTTGTACGAGCAGTACTTC.

The gene calls are TRBV5-8 and TRBJ1-1, with a possible D match to TRBD1 (5 bases). Germline CDR1 reads SGHTS; CDR2 reads YDEGEE. The CDR3 totals 15 residues. V lost 1 base to trimming and J lost 8 bases, with 18 bases between them. CDR3 bases: TGTGCCAGCAGCTTGATCCGGCGGGGGGAGAGCGAAGCTTTCTTT. Its protein is CASSLIRRGESEAFF.

The V call is TRBV4-1, the J call TRBJ1-5, with 10 nucleotides matching TRBD1. With 1 base clipped from V and 1 base from J, the junction kept 1 base outside the gene matches. The CDR3 is 16 residues long. CDR1 is MGHRA, CDR2 YSYEKL, per germline. CDR3 loop: CASSQGTGGSNQPQHF. CDR3 DNA sequence: TGCGCCAGCAGCCAAGGGACAGGGGGGAGCAATCAGCCCCAGCATTTT.

The chain combines TRBV3-1 (or the pseudogene TRBV3-2) with TRBJ1-6; D call uncertain. Germline loops: CDR1 LGHDT, CDR2 YNNKEL (reference sequence). The CDR3 consists of 11 residues. V was shortened by 5 bases and J by 14 bases, with 10 bases between the two germline ends. Written as DNA, the CDR3 is TGTGCCAGCAGCACTAGGGCCACCCTCCACTTT. It specifies CASSTRATLHF.

The chain is built from TRBV9 and TRBJ2-7, with D perhaps TRBD1 (6 bases). This CDR3 spans 14 amino acids. The germline V and J ends were trimmed by 0 bases and 2 bases, with 9 bases remaining between them. Germline-derived CDR1 and CDR2 are SGDLS and YYNGEE. In DNA form, the CDR3 reads TGTGCCAGCAGCGTAGGGACAGCACCCTACGAGCAGTACTTC. This codes for CASSVGTAPYEQYF.

V and J are TRBV29-1 and TRBJ2-3; D is perhaps TRBD1 (6 bases). CDR3 length: 12 amino acids. Germline V gene sequence: CDR1 SQVTM, CDR2 ANQGSEA. Between the trimmed V and J ends, which lost 8 bases and 4 bases, there was a span of 13 bases. The CDR3 here is CSIGAGADTQYF. DNA of the CDR3: TGCAGCATCGGGGCAGGGGCAGATACGCAGTATTTT.

V is TRBV4-1 and J is TRBJ2-6; D is ambiguous. Germline V gene data show CDR1 as MGHRA and CDR2 as YSYEKL. The CDR3 is made up of 16 amino acids. Trimming stripped 4 bases from V and 0 bases from J, with 10 bases between. The CDR3: CASSPMRGSGANVLTF. CDR3 DNA sequence: TGCGCCAGCAGCCCCATGAGAGGCTCTGGGGCCAACGTCCTGACTTTC.

This sequence joins TRBV18 and TRBJ1-6; D unresolved. V was trimmed by 6 bases and J by 8 bases, leaving 17 bases between them. The CDR3 has 15 amino acids. Germline values: CDR1 KGHSH, CDR2 LQKENI. The DNA for the CDR3 is TGTGCCAGCTCGCCGACCAGGCGGGGTGATTCACCCCTCCACTTT. This encodes CASSPTRRGDSPLHF.